Following are 25 T cell receptor beta chains from one sample sequenced in a study of cytomegalovirus exposure and HLA in healthy donors. The PCR had 60 Vbeta and 13 Jbeta primers. TCRdb's table, derived via immunoSEQ multiplex PCR, lists solely in-frame clones and lacks some. The sample shows about 34,000 clones, approximately 90% of them seen only once. Source material: PBMCs. These receptors were obtained from a boy younger than 18 in good health and CMV-seronegative.

The CDR3 DNA sequence: TGTGCCAGCAGTGAGGCGGCGGATAATTCACCCCTCCACTTT. Translated: CASSEAADNSPLHF. This chain uses TRBV6-1 with TRBJ1-6; D ambiguous. The V and J ends lost 3 bases and 5 bases respectively, with 8 bases between them. The CDR3 sequence is 14 residues long. From germline, CDR1 is MNHNS and CDR2 SASEGT.

The rearrangement uses TRBV30 and TRBJ2-2, with 8 bases matching TRBD2. The V segment lost 5 bases and the J segment 5 bases; nucleotides outside the gene matches: 7. Germline CDR1 is GTSNPN and CDR2 is SVGIG (reference sequence). This CDR3 comprises 14 residues. The CDR3 loop reads CAWDLGGGTGELFF. CDR3 DNA: TGTGCCTGGGACCTCGGGGGGGGTACCGGGGAGCTGTTTTTT.

This chain uses TRBV4-1 with TRBJ2-1, with D unresolved. CDR1 is MGHRA and CDR2 is YSYEKL in the germline V gene. V lost 6 bases and J 3 bases, leaving 15 bases between the germline ends. The CDR3 extends over 15 amino acids. For the CDR3, the DNA is TGCGCCAGCAGACTTGAGGAGTTCCTCTACAATGAGCAGTTCTTC. Its protein is CASRLEEFLYNEQFF.

This chain uses TRBV4-3 with TRBJ1-5; no definite D call. The CDR3 totals 14 residues. CDR1 is LGHNA, CDR2 YSLEER, per germline. With 1 base removed from V and 5 bases from J, the gap between germline ends came to 9 bases. DNA of the CDR3: TGCGCCAGCAGCCAAGTTTGGGGAGATCAGCCCCAGCATTTT. Translating it yields CASSQVWGDQPQHF.

CDR3 sequence (DNA): TGTGCCAGCAGACCACCCACTTCGCGCTTCGGTTGGTATGAGCAGTTCTTC. As protein: CASRPPTSRFGWYEQFF. This rearrangement joins TRBV7-9 to TRBJ2-1, with D unresolved. CDR1 SEHNR and CDR2 FQNEAQ come from the germline V gene (reference sequence). V lost 6 bases to trimming and J lost 8 bases, with 26 bases between them. CDR3 length: 17 residues. The full variable domain, rest sourced from reference TRBV7-9 and TRBJ2-1, is DTGVSQNPRHKITKRGQNVTFRCDPISEHNRLYWYRQTLGQGPEFLTYFQNEAQLEKSRLLSDRFSAERPKGSFSTLEIQRTEQGDSAMYLCASRPPTSRFGWYEQFFGPGTRLTVL.

The chain carries TRBV6-6 and TRBJ2-3, with 11 positions matching TRBD2. CDR1 is MNHNY and CDR2 is SVGAGI in the germline V gene (reference sequence). The trim removed 7 bases at V and 6 bases at J, leaving 9 bases unmatched. There are 15 residues in the CDR3. The CDR3 is CASKTSGEMWDTQYF. The CDR3 DNA sequence: TGTGCCAGCAAGACTAGCGGGGAGATGTGGGATACGCAGTATTTT.

This clone was recorded once. This chain's CDR3 is CASSLGVGTGTGEQYF. The CDR3 DNA sequence: TGTGCCAGCAGCTTGGGAGTTGGGACAGGGACAGGCGAGCAGTACTTC. This chain uses TRBV5-6 with TRBJ2-7; 9 nucleotides align to TRBD1. The trim removed 0 bases at V and 6 bases at J, leaving 10 bases unmatched. CDR3 length: 16 residues. Germline-derived CDR1 and CDR2 are SGHDT and YYEEEE.

The chain combines TRBV29-1 with TRBJ2-7; D gene unclear. Trimming shortened V by 7 bases and J by 1 base, and 11 bases separated the two germline ends. The CDR3 runs to 12 residues. The V gene's germline CDR1 is SQVTM and CDR2 ANQGSEA. The CDR3 DNA reads as TGCAGCGCAGCGCACGGATCCTACGAGCAGTACTTC. Its translation is CSAAHGSYEQYF.

J is TRBJ1-2 and V is TRBV7-2; no reliable D call. Trimming took off 5 bases at V and 4 bases at J, with 11 bases between the two ends. The CDR3 runs to 13 residues. The germline gives CDR1 SGHTA, CDR2 FQGNSA. The CDR3 nucleotides read TGTGCCAGCAGCCTCGGTAGTACCTATGGCTACACCTTC. Its protein product is CASSLGSTYGYTF.

The chain has TRBV19 and TRBJ2-7; 8 nucleotides line up with TRBD1. In germline, CDR1 is LNHDA, CDR2 SQIVND (reference sequence). The junction had 5 bases not matched to a gene; V was cut back by 5 bases and J by 5 bases. The CDR3 runs to 13 residues. The chain's CDR3 is CASSFRGLDEQYF. The DNA of the CDR3 is TGTGCCAGTAGTTTCAGGGGGCTCGACGAGCAGTACTTC.

The V call is TRBV19, the J call TRBJ1-2; possible D gene TRBD1, 6 bases. The CDR3 has 13 residues. Trimming stripped 3 bases from V and 8 bases from J, with 13 bases between. From germline, CDR1 is LNHDA and CDR2 SQIVND (reference sequence). CDR3 residues: CASSMAHRDGYTF. The CDR3 nucleotides are TGTGCCAGTAGTATGGCCCACAGGGACGGCTACACCTTC.

CDR3 DNA sequence: TGCAGCGTTGGAGGTCACGGGGGGCGGGGGGGTACAAATGAGCAGTTCTTC. Amino acid sequence: CSVGGHGGRGGTNEQFF. This chain links TRBV29-1 with TRBJ2-1; 9 positions match TRBD2. V shed 4 bases, J shed 7 bases, and the junction held 17 bases outside the gene matches. Germline V gives CDR1 SQVTM, CDR2 ANQGSEA. The length of the CDR3 is 17 residues.

On this clone: Compared with germline, one end of the junction differs, possibly owing to a read error. Different DNA sequences within this sample yield the same CDR3. The J gene is TRBJ1-2, the V gene TRBV6-5; 8 bases align to TRBD1. This CDR3 has 15 residues. Germline V CDR1 and CDR2: MNHEY, SVGAGI. The CDR3 DNA is TGCGCCAGCAGTTCCACCGGACAGGGTGGCTATGGCTACACCTTC. This encodes CASSSTGQGGYGYTF.

The rearrangement links TRBV18 to TRBJ1-1, with 9 bases that match TRBD1. J lost 6 bases, V lost 4 bases, and 6 bases had no gene match. Germline V gene lookup returns CDR1 KGHSH and CDR2 LQKENI. The CDR3 consists of 14 residues. DNA for the CDR3: TGTGCCAGCTCACGGAGGGACAGGGAGGCTGAAGCTTTCTTT. It translates to CASSRRDREAEAFF. The entire variable domain, with the rest obtained from reference TRBV18 and TRBJ1-1, is as follows: NAGVMQNPRHLVRRRGQEARLRCSPMKGHSHVYWYRQLPEEGLKFMVYLQKENIIDESGMPKERFSAEFPKEGPSILRIQQVVRGDSAAYFCASSRRDREAEAFFGQGTRLTVV.

This clone was detected a few times. The sample carries other DNA sequences with the same CDR3. V is TRBV4-3 and J is TRBJ2-5; 10 bases are a match to TRBD2. Per germline, CDR1 LGHNA and CDR2 YSLEER. There are 14 residues in the CDR3. With 1 base clipped from V and 4 bases from J, the junction kept 0 bases outside the gene matches. The CDR3 protein is CASSQGTSGETQYF. CDR3 DNA: TGCGCCAGCAGCCAAGGGACTAGCGGAGAGACCCAGTACTTC.

This clone has only a few counts. The chain links TRBV6-4 to TRBJ2-3, with TRBD2 identical over 9 bases. CDR3 length: 15 amino acids. V was clipped by 4 bases and J by 0 bases; unmatched bases: 2. CDR1 MRHNA and CDR2 SNTAGT come from the germline V gene. The chain's CDR3 is CASSVTSGSTDTQYF. The CDR3 DNA follows: TGTGCCAGCAGTGTTACTAGCGGGAGCACAGATACGCAGTATTTT.

This sequence joins TRBV4-3 and TRBJ2-7; 8 nucleotides match TRBD2. Germline values: CDR1 LGHNA, CDR2 YSLEER. Trimming at V came to 1 base and at J to 5 bases, leaving 1 base not matched to a gene. This CDR3 comprises 13 residues. The CDR3: CASSQVGRDEQYF. DNA of the CDR3: TGCGCCAGCAGCCAAGTCGGGAGGGACGAGCAGTACTTC.

The CDR3 loop reads CAILSGGAADTQYF. CDR3 nucleotides: TGTGCCATTTTGAGCGGGGGGGCTGCAGATACGCAGTATTTT. The chain is built from TRBV10-3 and TRBJ2-3, with 10 bases matching TRBD2. This CDR3 has 14 residues. Germline CDR1 ENHRY, CDR2 SYGVKD. Unmatched junction bases numbered 7, after V lost 9 bases and J lost 4 bases.

The V gene is TRBV7-9, the J gene TRBJ1-2; TRBD1 agrees at 10 bases. This CDR3 contains 17 residues. CDR1 and CDR2 from the germline V gene are SEHNR and FQNEAQ (reference sequence). V shed 3 bases and J 0 bases; nucleotides not matched to a gene: 7. This CDR3 is CASSFTPGQGSNYGYTF. CDR3 nucleotides: TGTGCCAGCAGCTTTACTCCGGGACAGGGGTCTAACTATGGCTACACCTTC.

The chain employs TRBV5-1 and TRBJ2-5; TRBD2 might be the D (5 bases). Germline assignment: CDR1 SGHRS and CDR2 YFSETQ. The CDR3 consists of 17 residues. Trimming stripped 0 bases from V and 2 bases from J, with 17 bases between. The CDR3 DNA sequence: TGCGCCAGCAGCTTGGCCGGGGTATCACTACTACAAGAGACCCAGTACTTC. Residues: CASSLAGVSLLQETQYF.

The V gene is TRBV5-1, the J gene TRBJ1-4; D is unresolved. The CDR3 is made up of 14 amino acids. The V end lost 4 bases, the J end lost 5 bases, and 12 bases lay between the germline ends. Germline V gives CDR1 SGHRS, CDR2 YFSETQ. In DNA form, the CDR3 reads TGCGCCAGCAGCGCCAGGACGGGGAATGAAAAACTGTTTTTT. Translating gives CASSARTGNEKLFF.

The rearrangement uses TRBV6-5 and TRBJ2-1, with 7 bases aligning to TRBD1. J gave up 4 bases and V 6 bases, and 9 bases lay outside the gene matches. The CDR3 has 15 amino acids. Germline V gene lookup returns CDR1 MNHEY and CDR2 SVGAGI. The CDR3 loop reads CASSPDRDPYNEQFF. The CDR3 DNA reads TGTGCCAGCAGCCCCGACAGGGATCCTTACAATGAGCAGTTCTTC.

V usage is TRBV19 and J usage is TRBJ2-2; weak D call: TRBD1 (6 bases). V was shortened by 5 bases and J by 4 bases, with 8 bases between the two germline ends. In germline, CDR1 is LNHDA, CDR2 SQIVND (reference sequence). The CDR3 runs to 13 residues. For the CDR3, the DNA is TGTGCCAGTAGTCAGGGGTCCACCGGGGAGCTGTTTTTT. It yields the protein CASSQGSTGELFF. Variable domain in full (rest from reference TRBV19 and TRBJ2-2): DGGITQSPKYLFRKEGQNVTLSCEQNLNHDAMYWYRQDPGQGLRLIYYSQIVNDFQKGDIAEGYSVSREKKESFPLTVTSAQKNPTAFYLCASSQGSTGELFFGEGSRLTVL.

The rearrangement joins TRBV19 to TRBJ2-1, with 12 positions matching TRBD2. This CDR3 is 15 amino acids long. Per germline, CDR1 LNHDA and CDR2 SQIVND (reference sequence). The junction had 5 bases not matched to a gene; V was cut back by 4 bases and J by 7 bases. The CDR3 region is CASSTLAGGPNEQFF. DNA of the CDR3: TGTGCCAGTAGTACCCTAGCGGGGGGGCCTAATGAGCAGTTCTTC. The variable domain in full, completed from reference TRBV19 and TRBJ2-1, reads DGGITQSPKYLFRKEGQNVTLSCEQNLNHDAMYWYRQDPGQGLRLIYYSQIVNDFQKGDIAEGYSVSREKKESFPLTVTSAQKNPTAFYLCASSTLAGGPNEQFFGPGTRLTVL.

The count of this clone is one. This chain connects TRBV10-1 to TRBJ2-1; D is ambiguous. The CDR3 covers 18 residues. Per germline, CDR1 WNHNN and CDR2 SYGVQD (reference sequence). Trimming stripped 3 bases from V and 2 bases from J, with 20 bases between. Here the CDR3 reads CASSDVAARYRPYNEQFF. CDR3 DNA sequence: TGCGCCAGCAGTGATGTGGCGGCGAGATATCGACCCTACAATGAGCAGTTCTTC.